This T cell receptor (beta chain) was sequenced for a study of T-cell reconstitution after alpha-beta-depleted transplantation in children. During its preparation, the TCRbeta library received unique molecular identifiers. TCRdb processed the PCR reads anew with MiXCR; each CDR3 protein has one entry. Among fewer than 550,000 distinct CDR3 sequences listed, roughly 11% were seen once. After removal of 5 bases from V and 0 bases from J, the junction contained 11 bases not matched to a gene. Germline CDR1 reads SGHKS; CDR2 reads YYEKEE (reference sequence). The CDR3 spans 17 residues. This clonotype was counted a few times.

This sequence joins TRBV5-5 and TRBJ2-4; 7 positions match TRBD1. The clonotype originates from a female patient between 2 and 10 years old who had a stem cell transplant for aplastic anemia, so the T cells may come from the graft donor. Material: PBMCs, mostly from graft donor cells, obtained 180 days after TCRalphabeta/CD19-depleted stem cell transplant. CDR3 nucleotide sequence: TGTGCCAGCAGGCCTAAACAGGGGACGGTAGCCAAAAACATTCAGTACTTC. It codes for CASRPKQGTVAKNIQYF.